A selection of T cell receptor beta chains follows, all from one sample in a study of shared clonotypes between healthy human individuals. The repertoire was sequenced with immunoSEQ multiplex PCR; TCRdb's copy has only in-frame clones and lacks some. Among about 1.1 million clones listed, roughly 80% were seen once. The material sequenced was memory CD4+ T cells from PBMCs. Source of these receptors: a man between 18 and 29 years old in good health. Some clones in this sample may be carry-over from other donors' samples. Both conserved end residues are part of each CDR3.

TRBJ1-1	TRBV28	CASSLALGGNTEAFF
TRBJ1-6	TRBV11-1	CASSPTPAGRPLHF
TRBJ1-4	TRBV5-1	CASSLKGGDEKLFF
TRBJ1-5	TRBV28	CASRLPIVNQPQHF
TRBJ1-4	TRBV28	CASSPGQGTANEKLFF
TRBJ2-7	TRBV6-1	CASSEVWGQGYEQYF
TRBJ1-5	TRBV11-3	CASSWASPGQPQHF
TRBJ1-5	TRBV28	CASRYRDLGQARNQPQHF
TRBJ2-3	TRBV6-5	CASSPNGGWDTQYF
TRBJ2-3	TRBV5-1	CASSFADGGTDTQYF
TRBJ2-4	TRBV27	CASSSWTKKNIQYF
TRBJ2-2	TRBV9	CASSGSGAILSGELFF
TRBJ2-7	TRBV28	CASSPVRGRGQYF
.	TRBV10-2	CASSSRDRGSYEQYF
TRBJ1-4	TRBV21-1	CASSKVPGGNEKLFF
TRBJ2-3	TRBV9	CASSVDISTDTQYF
TRBJ1-1	TRBV11-2	CASSSPEWIRDTEAFF
TRBJ1-4	TRBV5-6	CASSLFRVGEKLFF
TRBJ2-2	TRBV19	CASSPRGVPGTGELFF
TRBJ2-4	TRBV28	CASSFWREGRSKNIQYF
TRBJ1-3	TRBV7-6	CASSLASAGTGNTIYF
TRBJ2-1	TRBV6-1	CASSVTRREQFF
TRBJ1-2	TRBV10-3	CAIRGDLGYGYTF
TRBJ2-7	TRBV7-2	CASSPRGVASSYEQYF
TRBJ2-3	TRBV4-2	CASSQEGAVRERLHTDTQYF
TRBJ2-5	TRBV7-9	CASSGRARLEETQYF
TRBJ2-2	TRBV9	CASSPLHTGELFF
TRBJ2-4	TRBV28	CASSGLQSHPYF
TRBJ2-1	TRBV10-3	CAISESRSAPNEQFF
TRBJ2-1	TRBV2	CASSEEVVHEQFF
TRBJ2-3	TRBV19	CASSIGQSTDTQYF
TRBJ1-3	TRBV10-3	CAINPGSSGNTIYF
TRBJ2-3	TRBV18	CASSRDNSRTDTQYF
.	TRBV21-1	CASSQKSRTGPSYEQYF
TRBJ2-3	TRBV7-2	CASSRRWLAGSTDTQYF
TRBJ1-4	TRBV15	CATSTPGQGSATNEKLFF
TRBJ2-2	TRBV19	CASSLRDRGTGELFF
TRBJ2-6	TRBV28	CASSWLGSGANVLTF
TRBJ2-7	TRBV6-5	CASSRDRENEQYF
TRBJ1-5	TRBV21-1	CASSIRSCNQPQHF